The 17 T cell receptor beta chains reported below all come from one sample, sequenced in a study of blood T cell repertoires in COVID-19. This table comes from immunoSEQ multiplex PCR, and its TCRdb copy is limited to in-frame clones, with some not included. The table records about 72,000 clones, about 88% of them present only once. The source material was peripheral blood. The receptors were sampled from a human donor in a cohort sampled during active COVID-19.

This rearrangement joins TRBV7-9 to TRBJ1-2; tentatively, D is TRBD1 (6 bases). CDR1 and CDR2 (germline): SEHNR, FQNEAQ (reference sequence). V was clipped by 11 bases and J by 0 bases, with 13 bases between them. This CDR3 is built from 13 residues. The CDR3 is CAALGTSNYGYTF. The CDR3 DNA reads TGTGCCGCTTTAGGGACATCTAACTATGGCTACACCTTC.

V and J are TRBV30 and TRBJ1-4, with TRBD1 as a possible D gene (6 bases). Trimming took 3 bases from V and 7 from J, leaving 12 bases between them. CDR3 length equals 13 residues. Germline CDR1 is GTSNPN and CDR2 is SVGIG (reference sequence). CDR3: CAWRRGGTEKLFF. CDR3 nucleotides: TGTGCCTGGAGGCGCGGGGGCACTGAAAAACTGTTTTTT. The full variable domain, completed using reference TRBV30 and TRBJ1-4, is SQTIHQWPATLVQPVGSPLSLECTVEGTSNPNLYWYRQAAGRGLQLLFYSVGIGQISSEVPQNLSASRPQDRQFILSSKKLLLSDSGFYLCAWRRGGTEKLFFGSGTQLSVL.

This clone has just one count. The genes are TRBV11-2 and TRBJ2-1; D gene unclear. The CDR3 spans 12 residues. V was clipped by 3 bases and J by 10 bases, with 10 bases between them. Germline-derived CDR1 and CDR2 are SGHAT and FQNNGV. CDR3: CASSLGRLEQFF. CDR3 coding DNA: TGTGCCAGCAGCTTGGGCCGGCTGGAGCAGTTCTTC. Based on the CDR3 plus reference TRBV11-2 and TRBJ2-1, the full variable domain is EAGVAQSPRYKIIEKRQSVAFWCNPISGHATLYWYQQILGQGPKLLIQFQNNGVVDDSQLPKDRFSAERLKGVDSTLKIQPAKLEDSAVYLCASSLGRLEQFFGPGTRLTVL.

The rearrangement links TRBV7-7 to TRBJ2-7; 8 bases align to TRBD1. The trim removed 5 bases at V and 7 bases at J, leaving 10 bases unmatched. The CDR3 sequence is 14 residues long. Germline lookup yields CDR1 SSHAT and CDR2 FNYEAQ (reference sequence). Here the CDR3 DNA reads TGTGCCAGCAGCCCCGGACAGGGTAGTCGAGAGCAGTACTTC. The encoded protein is CASSPGQGSREQYF. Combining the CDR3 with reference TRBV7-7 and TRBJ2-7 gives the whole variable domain GAGVSQSPRYKVTKRGQDVTLRCDPISSHATLYWYQQALGQGPEFLTYFNYEAQPDKSGLPSDRFSAERPEGSISTLTIQRTEQRDSAMYRCASSPGQGSREQYFGPGTRLTVT.

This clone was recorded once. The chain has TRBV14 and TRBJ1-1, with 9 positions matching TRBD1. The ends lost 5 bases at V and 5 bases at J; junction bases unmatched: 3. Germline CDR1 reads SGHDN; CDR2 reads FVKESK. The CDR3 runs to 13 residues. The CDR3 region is CASSWTGETEAFF. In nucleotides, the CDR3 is TGTGCCAGCAGCTGGACAGGGGAGACTGAAGCTTTCTTT.

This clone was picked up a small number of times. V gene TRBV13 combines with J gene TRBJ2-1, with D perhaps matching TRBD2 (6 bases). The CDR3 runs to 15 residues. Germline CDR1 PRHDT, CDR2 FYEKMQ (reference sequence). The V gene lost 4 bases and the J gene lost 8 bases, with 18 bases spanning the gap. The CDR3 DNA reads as TGTGCCAGCAGCTCCGGGAGCCGCCTCGTTGATGAGCAGTTCTTC. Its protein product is CASSSGSRLVDEQFF.

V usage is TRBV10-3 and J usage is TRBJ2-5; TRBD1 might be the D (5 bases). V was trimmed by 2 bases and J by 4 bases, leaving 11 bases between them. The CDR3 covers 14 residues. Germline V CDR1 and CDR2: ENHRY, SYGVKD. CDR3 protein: CAISEGARGETQYF. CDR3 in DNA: TGTGCCATCAGTGAGGGGGCTAGGGGAGAGACCCAGTACTTC.

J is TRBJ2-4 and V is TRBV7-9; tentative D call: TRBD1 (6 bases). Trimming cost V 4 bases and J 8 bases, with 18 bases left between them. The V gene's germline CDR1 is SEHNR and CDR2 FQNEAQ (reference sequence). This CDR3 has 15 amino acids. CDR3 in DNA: TGTGCCAGCAGCTGGGGGCGTGGGGTAATTGACATTCAGTACTTC. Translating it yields CASSWGRGVIDIQYF.

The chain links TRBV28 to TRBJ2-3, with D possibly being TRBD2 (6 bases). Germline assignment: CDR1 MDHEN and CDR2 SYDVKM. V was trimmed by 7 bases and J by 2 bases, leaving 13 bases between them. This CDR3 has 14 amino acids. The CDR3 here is CASKSGGVTDTQYF. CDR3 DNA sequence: TGTGCCAGCAAAAGCGGAGGGGTCACAGATACGCAGTATTTT.

In DNA form, the CDR3 reads TGTGCCAGCAGTTTATACCCTCTAGCGGGAGGACGGAATGAGCAGTTCTTC. The encoded protein is CASSLYPLAGGRNEQFF. The chain carries TRBV28 and TRBJ2-1; the match to TRBD2 covers 11 bases. From germline, CDR1 is MDHEN and CDR2 SYDVKM. Trimming took 1 base from V and 7 from J; bases not matched to a gene: 9. CDR3 length: 17 residues.

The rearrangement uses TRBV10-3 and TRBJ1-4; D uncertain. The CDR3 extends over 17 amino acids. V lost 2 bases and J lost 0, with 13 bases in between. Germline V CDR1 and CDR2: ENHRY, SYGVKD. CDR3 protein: CAISERAGEATNEKLFF. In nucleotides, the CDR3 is TGTGCCATCAGTGAGAGGGCGGGAGAAGCAACTAATGAAAAACTGTTTTTT.

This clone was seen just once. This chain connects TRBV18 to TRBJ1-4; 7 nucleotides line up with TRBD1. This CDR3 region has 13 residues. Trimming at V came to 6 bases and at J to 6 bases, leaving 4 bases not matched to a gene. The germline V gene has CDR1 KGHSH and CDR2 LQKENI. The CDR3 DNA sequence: TGTGCCAGCTCCCGAGGACAGGATGAAAAACTGTTTTTT. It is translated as CASSRGQDEKLFF. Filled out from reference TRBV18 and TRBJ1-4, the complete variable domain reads NAGVMQNPRHLVRRRGQEARLRCSPMKGHSHVYWYRQLPEEGLKFMVYLQKENIIDESGMPKERFSAEFPKEGPSILRIQQVVRGDSAAYFCASSRGQDEKLFFGSGTQLSVL.

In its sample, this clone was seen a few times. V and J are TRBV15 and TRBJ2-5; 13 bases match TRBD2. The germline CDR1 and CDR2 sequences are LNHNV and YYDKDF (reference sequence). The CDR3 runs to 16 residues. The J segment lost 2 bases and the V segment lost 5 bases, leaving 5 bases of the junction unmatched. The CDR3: CATSGLLAGGQETQYF. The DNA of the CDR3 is TGTGCCACCAGCGGCTTACTAGCGGGAGGGCAAGAGACCCAGTACTTC.

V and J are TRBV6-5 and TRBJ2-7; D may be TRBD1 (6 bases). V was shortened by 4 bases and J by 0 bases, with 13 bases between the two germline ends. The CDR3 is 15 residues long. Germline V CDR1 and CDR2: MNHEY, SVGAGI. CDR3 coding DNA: TGTGCCAGCAGTTCCCAGGACAGTTTCTCCTACGAGCAGTACTTC. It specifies CASSSQDSFSYEQYF.

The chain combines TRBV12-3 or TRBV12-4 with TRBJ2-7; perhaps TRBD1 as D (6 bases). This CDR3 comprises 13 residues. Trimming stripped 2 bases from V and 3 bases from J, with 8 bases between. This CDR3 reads CASSLYRVYEQYF. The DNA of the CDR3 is TGTGCCAGCAGTTTATACAGGGTCTACGAGCAGTACTTC.

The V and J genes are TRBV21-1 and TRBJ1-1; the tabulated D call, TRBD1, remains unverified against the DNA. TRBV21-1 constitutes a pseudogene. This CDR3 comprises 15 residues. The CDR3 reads CASRSRTGGNTEAFF. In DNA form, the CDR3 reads TGTGCCAGCAGAAGCAGAACAGGGGGGAACACTGAAGCTTTCTTT.

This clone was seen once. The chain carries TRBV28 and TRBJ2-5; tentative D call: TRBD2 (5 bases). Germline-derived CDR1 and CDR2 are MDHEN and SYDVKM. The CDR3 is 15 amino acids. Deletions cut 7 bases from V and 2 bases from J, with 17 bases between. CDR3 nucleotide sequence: TGTGCCAGCACTCCATACGAGGGTATACAAGAGACCCAGTACTTC. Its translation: CASTPYEGIQETQYF.